Shown below are 9 T cell receptor beta chains from a single sample sequenced in a study of T cells in Graves' hyperthyroidism and ophthalmopathy. There were TCR beta CDR3 regions amplified from RNA transcripts. The study used the HTBI primer set for a first-round RT-PCR of the TCR CDR3. TCRdb re-derived calls from the multiplex PCR reads in MiXCR, one entry per CDR3 protein. The table records about 640,000 distinct CDR3 sequences, about a fifth of them present only once. Material: blood. The receptors stem from a man under 40 with Graves' ophthalmopathy.

Remarks on this clonotype: This may stem from a read error, because a much larger clone lies one nucleotide away. The V and J genes are TRBV28 and TRBJ1-5; D call uncertain. Trimming shortened V by 4 bases and J by 7 bases, and 14 bases separated the two germline ends. CDR3 length: 14 residues. Germline V lookup: CDR1 MDHEN, CDR2 SYDVKM. The CDR3 nucleotides are TGTGCCAGCAGTTCCCCCCCGGGCGGACAGCCCCAGCATTTT. Translation: CASSSPPGGQPQHF. Filled out from reference TRBV28 and TRBJ1-5, the complete variable domain reads DVKVTQSSRYLVKRTGEKVFLECVQDMDHENMFWYRQDPGLGLRLIYFSYDVKMKEKGDIPEGYSVSREKKERFSLILESASTNQTSMYLCASSSPPGGQPQHFGDGTRLSIL.

This chain connects TRBV24-1 to TRBJ2-1, with 14 bases that match TRBD2. V dropped 3 bases and J dropped 5; count of bases not matched to a gene: 5. This CDR3 region has 17 residues. The germline V gene has CDR1 KGHDR and CDR2 SFDVKD. CDR3 region: CATSDATSGRANNEQFF. CDR3 bases: TGTGCCACCAGTGATGCGACTAGCGGGAGGGCAAACAATGAGCAGTTCTTC.

This CDR3 is CASSYSYHNEQFF. The CDR3, as DNA: TGTGCCAGCAGTTACTCGTACCACAATGAGCAGTTCTTC. The rearrangement joins TRBV6-5 to TRBJ2-1; D unclear. CDR3 length: 13 residues. The V gene's germline CDR1 is MNHEY and CDR2 SVGAGI. Trimming shortened V by 0 bases and J by 5 bases, and 5 bases separated the two germline ends.

The chain links TRBV20-1 to TRBJ2-7; no definite D call. CDR1 is DFQATT, CDR2 SNEGSKA, per germline (reference sequence). V shed 5 bases and J shed 6 bases, with 11 bases lying between them. The CDR3 covers 11 residues. CDR3 region: CSAGVKGEQYF. CDR3 nucleotides: TGCAGTGCTGGGGTTAAAGGCGAGCAGTACTTC.

This clonotype was seen only a few times. The genes are TRBV29-1 and TRBJ2-5; no clear D. The CDR3 runs 11 residues. Germline V gives CDR1 SQVTM, CDR2 ANQGSEA. V was cut by 3 bases and J by 5 bases, with 7 bases left in between. The CDR3 DNA sequence: TGCAGCGTTGACCTATTGGAGACCCAGTACTTC. It yields the protein CSVDLLETQYF.

This clonotype was found many times. The J gene is TRBJ1-1, the V gene TRBV12-3 or TRBV12-4; perhaps TRBD1 as D (5 bases). V lost 6 bases and J 5 bases, leaving 19 bases between the germline ends. The CDR3 has 15 residues. The CDR3 nucleotides are TGTGCCAGCAGCCTTAGGTCCGGGGGGGGAACTGAAGCTTTCTTT. It specifies CASSLRSGGGTEAFF.

The chain is built from TRBV6-2 or TRBV6-3 and TRBJ2-3; 9 positions match TRBD2. The CDR3 loop spans 14 amino acids. Unmatched junction bases numbered 3, after V lost 2 bases and J lost 6 bases. Germline lookup yields CDR1 MNHEY and CDR2 SVGEGT. In DNA, the CDR3 is TGTGCCAGCAGTTACCGGACTAGCGAGGATACGCAGTATTTT. It encodes CASSYRTSEDTQYF.

This clonotype was seen a few times. The CDR3 reads CASTFGGGEKLFF. The CDR3 coding sequence is TGTGCCAGCACCTTCGGGGGTGGCGAAAAACTGTTTTTT. The chain joins TRBV7-2 to TRBJ1-4; TRBD1 might be the D (5 bases). This CDR3 is built from 13 residues. Germline CDR1 and CDR2: SGHTA and FQGNSA. V was cut by 7 bases and J by 8 bases, with 14 bases left in between.

As regards this clonotype: A read error may account for a junction end that differs from germline. The chain couples TRBV9 to TRBJ2-1, with 8 bases aligning to TRBD2. This CDR3 comprises 19 residues. Germline values: CDR1 SGDLS, CDR2 YYNGEE. CDR3 DNA: TGTGCTAGCAGCGCGAGACAGCGGGAGTCCAACCATAAGGGCAATGAGCAGTTCTTC. Residues: CASSARQRESNHKGNEQFF.